The rows below give T cell receptor beta chains drawn from one sample of a study of CD8 T cells in ankylosing spondylitis. Using its own MiXCR run on the 5' RACE reads, TCRdb lists one record per CDR3 protein. The sample shows about 220,000 distinct CDR3 sequences, around 6.6% of them seen only once. Input material: blood, either unsorted or a sorted T cell fraction (not recorded which). The receptor set was obtained from a male donor with ankylosing spondylitis. Both conserved end residues are part of each CDR3. The D gene is left open where the match is weak. The size of a clone is reported for some rows only, either as once, few or many, or as a class for expanded clones.

. | TRBJ2-7 | TRBD1 | TRBV4-1 | CASSQARTGYEQYF | TGCGCCAGCAGCCAAGCCCGGACAGGGTACGAGCAGTACTTC
many | TRBJ2-2 | . | TRBV20-1 | CSARAFQGRELFF | TGCAGTGCTAGAGCCTTCCAGGGGAGGGAGCTGTTTTTT
few | TRBJ2-7 | . | TRBV5-1 | CASSSRQGSEVYEQYF | TGCGCCAGCAGCTCGAGGCAGGGGTCGGAAGTCTACGAGCAGTACTTC
many | TRBJ2-1 | . | TRBV9 | CASSVRLQGENEQFF | TGTGCCAGCAGCGTTCGTTTGCAGGGTGAGAATGAGCAGTTCTTC
. | TRBJ2-7 | . | TRBV12-2 | CASRLGRRHHSYEQYF | TGTGCAAGTCGCCTGGGGAGGAGACATCACTCCTACGAGCAGTACTTC
few | TRBJ2-2 | . | TRBV7-9 | CASSPREWELFF | TGTGCCAGCAGCCCCCGGGAATGGGAGCTGTTTTTT
many | TRBJ2-2 | . | TRBV9 | CASSVAGLGNTGELFF | TGTGCCAGCAGCGTAGCTGGTCTAGGTAACACCGGGGAGCTGTTTTTT
few | TRBJ2-5 | TRBD1 | TRBV11-2 | CASSLGPGQGLEETQYF | TGTGCCAGCAGCTTAGGGCCGGGACAGGGCCTGGAGGAGACCCAGTACTTC
many | TRBJ2-2 | . | TRBV6-1 | CASSRPGTSRDTGELFF | TGTGCCAGCAGCCGTCCCGGGACGTCTCGGGACACCGGGGAGCTGTTTTTT
. | TRBJ2-1 | . | TRBV25-1 | CASIQSGFSYNEQFF | TGTGCCAGCATTCAGAGCGGATTCTCCTACAATGAGCAGTTCTTC
few | TRBJ2-1 | . | TRBV7-6 | CASSLAKASPLPYNEQFF | TGTGCCAGCAGCTTAGCGAAGGCCTCCCCCCTGCCCTACAATGAGCAGTTCTTC
many | TRBJ1-1 | . | TRBV28 | CASTPNQYTEAFF | TGTGCCAGCACCCCAAATCAATACACTGAAGCTTTCTTT
. | TRBJ1-5 | . | TRBV9 | CASSVEGQPQHF | TGTGCCAGCAGCGTAGAGGGTCAGCCCCAGCATTTT
few | TRBJ2-7 | . | TRBV4-3 | CASSQDPGYSYEQYF | TGCGCCAGCAGCCAAGACCCAGGGTACTCCTACGAGCAGTACTTC
many | TRBJ2-1 | TRBD2 | TRBV20-1 | CSARLAGRFNEQFF | TGCAGTGCTAGACTAGCGGGGCGATTCAATGAGCAGTTCTTC
many | TRBJ2-2 | TRBD2 | TRBV20-1 | CSARPEGRASNTGELFF | TGCAGTGCTAGACCCGAGGGGAGGGCCTCGAACACCGGGGAGCTGTTTTTT
. | TRBJ1-4 | . | TRBV5-1 | CASSLDGVTNEKLFF | TGCGCCAGCAGCTTGGATGGTGTAACTAATGAAAAACTGTTTTTT
. | TRBJ2-1 | . | TRBV9 | CASSPHPPANSYNEQFF | TGTGCCAGCAGCCCCCACCCCCCAGCGAACTCCTACAATGAGCAGTTCTTC
many | TRBJ2-5 | . | TRBV7-9 | CASSDLPPYQETQYF | TGTGCCAGCAGCGACCTGCCCCCGTACCAAGAGACCCAGTACTTC
many | TRBJ2-5 | TRBD1 | TRBV6-1 | CASGGTGGFETQYF | TGTGCCAGCGGCGGGACAGGGGGTTTTGAGACCCAGTACTTC
many | TRBJ2-7 | . | TRBV20-1 | CSARGRDTLAYEQYF | TGCAGTGCTAGAGGGCGGGACACCCTAGCCTACGAGCAGTACTTC
many | TRBJ2-7 | . | TRBV27 | CASSFSGGFYEQYF | TGTGCCAGCAGTTTTTCAGGGGGGTTCTACGAGCAGTACTTC
few | TRBJ2-1 | TRBD2 | TRBV19 | CASSILGVAGDEQFF | TGTGCCAGTAGTATACTAGGGGTAGCGGGAGATGAGCAGTTCTTC
. | TRBJ2-7 | . | TRBV20-1 | CSARDFGFYEQYF | TGCAGTGCTAGAGATTTTGGGTTCTACGAGCAGTACTTC
many | TRBJ2-1 | . | TRBV29-1 | CSGGGGRASYNEQFF | TGCAGCGGGGGGGGCGGGAGAGCCTCCTACAATGAGCAGTTCTTC
few | TRBJ1-1 | . | TRBV7-9 | CASSSSRGSGTEAFF | TGTGCCAGCAGCTCAAGCCGGGGAAGTGGCACTGAAGCTTTCTTT
many | TRBJ2-7 | TRBD1 | TRBV29-1 | CSVVDRPYEQYF | TGCAGCGTTGTGGACAGGCCCTACGAGCAGTACTTC
many | TRBJ2-1 | TRBD1 | TRBV4-1 | CASSQAWTGLSYNEQFF | TGCGCCAGCAGCCAAGCTTGGACAGGCCTCTCCTACAATGAGCAGTTCTTC
many | TRBJ2-7 | . | TRBV7-6 | CASRVGPDKFYEQYF | TGTGCCAGCAGGGTGGGCCCAGACAAGTTCTACGAGCAGTACTTC
many | TRBJ1-2 | . | TRBV4-2 | CASSQEHETAYGYTF | TGTGCCAGCAGCCAAGAGCATGAGACAGCCTATGGCTACACCTTC
few | TRBJ1-1 | . | TRBV30 | CAWAYRTNTEAFF | TGTGCCTGGGCCTACAGGACCAACACTGAAGCTTTCTTT
many | TRBJ2-5 | TRBD2 | TRBV3-1 | CASSLSTSGRAAVRETQYF | TGTGCCAGCAGCCTTTCGACTAGCGGGAGGGCGGCGGTGAGGGAGACCCAGTACTTC
. | TRBJ2-1 | . | TRBV15 | CATSIGTLVYNEQFF | TGTGCCACCAGCATCGGGACATTAGTCTACAATGAGCAGTTCTTC
few | TRBJ2-7 | . | TRBV11-2 | CASSLPWGGLEQYF | TGTGCCAGCAGCTTGCCCTGGGGGGGCCTCGAGCAGTACTTC
. | TRBJ1-1 | . | TRBV7-3 | CASSPFGGLNTEAFF | TGTGCCAGCAGCCCCTTTGGGGGTCTGAACACTGAAGCTTTCTTT
. | TRBJ2-1 | . | TRBV18 | CASSPPGHRYNEQFF | TGTGCCAGCTCACCACCGGGACACCGGTACAATGAGCAGTTCTTC
. | TRBJ2-6 | . | TRBV5-5 | CASSPGRSGANVLTF | TGTGCCAGCAGCCCGGGCCGCTCTGGGGCCAACGTCCTGACTTTC
many | TRBJ1-4 | . | TRBV11-2 | CASSSISANNEKLFF | TGTGCCAGCAGCTCTATCTCAGCCAATAATGAAAAACTGTTTTTT
many | TRBJ1-3 | TRBD1 | TRBV7-9 | CASTRQGLYGNTIYF | TGTGCCAGCACCAGACAGGGGCTATACGGAAACACCATATATTTT
. | TRBJ2-6 | . | TRBV7-9 | CASSGGPDSGANVLTF | TGTGCCAGCAGCGGGGGGCCCGACTCTGGGGCCAACGTCCTGACTTTC
few | TRBJ2-3 | TRBD2 | TRBV19 | CASIAGAGDTQYF | TGTGCCAGTATAGCGGGGGCCGGAGATACGCAGTATTTT
. | TRBJ2-1 | TRBD1 | TRBV7-7 | CASSPQWTGDNEQFF | TGTGCTAGCAGCCCTCAGTGGACAGGGGACAATGAGCAGTTCTTC
many | TRBJ1-2 | TRBD1 | TRBV6-5 | CASRYRGDNYGYTF | TGTGCCAGCCGGTACAGGGGCGATAACTATGGCTACACCTTC
. | TRBJ2-5 | TRBD1 | TRBV7-6 | CASSSPATGGILGETQYF | TGTGCCAGCAGCTCCCCGGCGACAGGGGGTATTCTGGGAGAGACCCAGTACTTC
many | TRBJ1-2 | . | TRBV11-2 | CASSLSDGYTF | TGTGCCAGCAGCTTAAGCGATGGCTACACCTTC
many | TRBJ2-5 | . | TRBV7-9 | CASSLGGWTIQETQYF | TGTGCCAGCAGCTTAGGTGGCTGGACGATTCAAGAGACCCAGTACTTC
many | TRBJ2-5 | TRBD1 | TRBV4-3 | CASSQTDRVGKTQYF | TGCGCCAGCAGCCAGACGGACAGGGTTGGAAAGACCCAGTACTTC
many | TRBJ2-1 | TRBD2 | TRBV6-5 | CASSYTYSGIRMGNEQFF | TGTGCCAGCAGTTACACCTATAGCGGGATCCGTATGGGCAATGAGCAGTTCTTC
many | TRBJ2-7 | TRBD2 | TRBV9 | CASSSGLVEGDRQYF | TGTGCCAGCAGCTCCGGACTAGTAGAAGGAGATCGGCAGTACTTC
many | TRBJ2-1 | TRBD1 | TRBV6-1 | CAIGLFPGQGYNEQFF | TGTGCCATCGGCCTATTCCCGGGACAGGGGTACAATGAGCAGTTCTTC
many | TRBJ2-2 | . | TRBV28 | CASNDPPGELFF | TGTGCCAGCAACGACCCCCCCGGGGAGCTGTTTTTT
many | TRBJ1-1 | . | TRBV7-2 | CASSLKWTDAAFF | TGTGCCAGCAGCTTAAAGTGGACAGATGCGGCTTTCTTT
many | TRBJ2-2 | . | TRBV4-3 | CASSHGTAANTGELFF | TGCGCCAGCAGCCACGGGACGGCCGCGAACACCGGGGAGCTGTTTTTT
few | TRBJ2-1 | . | TRBV7-2 | CASRSSGPGSEQFF | TGTGCCAGCAGATCCTCGGGCCCAGGTTCTGAGCAGTTCTTC
few | TRBJ2-3 | . | TRBV7-9 | CASSLTGLTDTQYF | TGTGCCAGCAGCTTAACAGGGTTGACAGATACGCAGTATTTT
. | TRBJ1-2 | . | TRBV4-3 | CASSQALGVGHTF | TGCGCCAGCAGCCAAGCCCTGGGGGTTGGACACACCTTC
many | TRBJ2-7 | TRBD2 | TRBV5-1 | CASSLTGGAAVNEQYF | TGCGCCAGCAGCTTGACGGGAGGGGCAGCAGTCAACGAGCAGTACTTC
many | TRBJ1-3 | . | TRBV4-3 | CASSHRAGGASFSGNTIYF | TGCGCCAGCAGCCACCGGGCAGGTGGCGCTTCCTTCTCTGGAAACACCATATATTTT
many | TRBJ2-7 | . | TRBV20-1 | CSAEPSQSYEQYF | TGCAGTGCTGAACCGTCACAGTCCTACGAGCAGTACTTC
few | TRBJ1-2 | . | TRBV12-3/TRBV12-4 | CATSGGGGFGGYTF | TGTGCCACCTCCGGGGGAGGCGGTTTCGGAGGCTACACCTTC